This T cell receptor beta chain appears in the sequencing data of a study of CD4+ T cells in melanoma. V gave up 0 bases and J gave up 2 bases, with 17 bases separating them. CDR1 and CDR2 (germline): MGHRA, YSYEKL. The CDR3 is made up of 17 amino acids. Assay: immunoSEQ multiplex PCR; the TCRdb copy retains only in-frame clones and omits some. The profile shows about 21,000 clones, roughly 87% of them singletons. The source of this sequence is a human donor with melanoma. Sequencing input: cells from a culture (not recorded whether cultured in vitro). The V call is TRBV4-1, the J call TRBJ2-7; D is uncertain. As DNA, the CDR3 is TGCGCCAGCAGCCAAGATCATCTCTTGAGGCTCGCCTACGAGCAGTACTTC. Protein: CASSQDHLLRLAYEQYF.